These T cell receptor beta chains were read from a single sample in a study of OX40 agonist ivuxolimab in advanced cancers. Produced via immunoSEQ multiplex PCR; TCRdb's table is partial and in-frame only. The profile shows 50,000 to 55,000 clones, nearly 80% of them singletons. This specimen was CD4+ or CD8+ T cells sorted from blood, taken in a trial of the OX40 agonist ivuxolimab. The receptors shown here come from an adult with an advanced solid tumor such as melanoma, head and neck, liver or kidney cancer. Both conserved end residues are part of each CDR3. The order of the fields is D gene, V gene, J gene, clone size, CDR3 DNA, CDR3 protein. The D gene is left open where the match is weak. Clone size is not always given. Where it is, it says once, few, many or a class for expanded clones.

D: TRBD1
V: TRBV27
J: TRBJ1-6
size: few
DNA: TGTGCCAGCAGTTTATATCAACAGGGGGAGAGGAATTCACCCCTCCACTTT
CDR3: CASSLYQQGERNSPLHF

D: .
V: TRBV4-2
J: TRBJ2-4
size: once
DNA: TGTGCCAGCAGCCAAGGAATAGAACAGGCGCTAAACATTCAGTACTTC
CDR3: CASSQGIEQALNIQYF

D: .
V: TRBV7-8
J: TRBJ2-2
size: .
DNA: TGTGCCAGCAGCCCCGGGGCCGGCGCTGGCACCGGGGAGCTGTTTTTT
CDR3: CASSPGAGAGTGELFF

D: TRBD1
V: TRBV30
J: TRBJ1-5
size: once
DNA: TGTGCCTGGAGTTCCCCAAGGGACAGGGGTGGCAATCAGCCCCAGCATTTT
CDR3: CAWSSPRDRGGNQPQHF

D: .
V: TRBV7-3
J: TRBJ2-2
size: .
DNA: TGTGCCAGCAGCTTAAAGACTGGGAACACCGGGGAGCTGTTTTTT
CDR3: CASSLKTGNTGELFF

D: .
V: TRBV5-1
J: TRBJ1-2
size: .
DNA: TGCGCCAGCAGCTTGACAGGGTTTAACTATGGCTACACCTTC
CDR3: CASSLTGFNYGYTF

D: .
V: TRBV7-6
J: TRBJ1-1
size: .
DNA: TGTGCCAGCAGCTCCGGGCCGACCTATGGGGCTGAAGCTTTCTTT
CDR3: CASSSGPTYGAEAFF

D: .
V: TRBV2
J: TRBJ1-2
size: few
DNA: TGTGCCACCCTAGCCTATGGCTACACCTTC
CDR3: CATLAYGYTF

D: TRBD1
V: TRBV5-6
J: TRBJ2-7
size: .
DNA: TGTGCCAGCAACTGGCGACAGGGCGGCCGCGAGCAGTACTTC
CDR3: CASNWRQGGREQYF

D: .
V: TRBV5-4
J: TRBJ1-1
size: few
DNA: TGTGCCAGCAGCTTGGGAGGGAGGACTGAAGCTTTCTTT
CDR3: CASSLGGRTEAFF

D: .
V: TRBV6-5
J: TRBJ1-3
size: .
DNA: TGTGCCAGCAGCCGTGGGTTTGGAAACACCATATATTTT
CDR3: CASSRGFGNTIYF

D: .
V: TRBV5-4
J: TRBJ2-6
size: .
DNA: TGTGCCAGCAGCTTGGCCGGGGCCCGCCGCTCTGGGGCCAACGTCCTGACTTTC
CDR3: CASSLAGARRSGANVLTF

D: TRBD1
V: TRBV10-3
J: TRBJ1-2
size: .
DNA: TGTGCCATCAGAGGACAGGGGCTGGATGGCTACACCTTC
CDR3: CAIRGQGLDGYTF

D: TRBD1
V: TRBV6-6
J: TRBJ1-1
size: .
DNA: TGTGCCAGCAGTTACTCTTGGACAGGAGGGGCTGAAGCTTTCTTT
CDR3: CASSYSWTGGAEAFF

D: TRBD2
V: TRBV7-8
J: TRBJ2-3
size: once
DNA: TGTGCCAGCAGCTTAGCGGGGAGCGGGGGCCTATGGGATACGCAGTATTTT
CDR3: CASSLAGSGGLWDTQYF

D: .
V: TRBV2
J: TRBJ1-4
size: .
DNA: TGTGCCAGCAAGGGACTCGGAGAAAAACTGTTTTTT
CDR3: CASKGLGEKLFF

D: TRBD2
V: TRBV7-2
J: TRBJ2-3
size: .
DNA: TGTGCCAGCAGCTGGACTAGCGGGGGCACAGATACGCAGTATTTT
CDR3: CASSWTSGGTDTQYF

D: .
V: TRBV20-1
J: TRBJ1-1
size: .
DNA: TGCAGTGCTAGACTACAGGGAGTAGCTTTCTTT
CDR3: CSARLQGVAFF

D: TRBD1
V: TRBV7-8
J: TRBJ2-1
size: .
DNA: TGTGCCAGCAGCTTACGCGACAGGGGGTCCTACAATGAGCAGTTCTTC
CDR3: CASSLRDRGSYNEQFF

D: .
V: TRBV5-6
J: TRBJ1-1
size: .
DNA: TGTGCCAGCAGCTCACCGGGCCGGCCTGGGGCGAACACTGAAGCTTTCTTT
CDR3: CASSSPGRPGANTEAFF

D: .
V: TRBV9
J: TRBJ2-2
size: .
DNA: TGTGCCAGCAGCGTAACCAGGACTACCTCCGGGGAGCTGTTTTTT
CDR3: CASSVTRTTSGELFF

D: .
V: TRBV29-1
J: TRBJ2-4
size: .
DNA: TGCAGCGTTGAAGCCCCCGGACTTAAAAACATTCAGTACTTC
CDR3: CSVEAPGLKNIQYF

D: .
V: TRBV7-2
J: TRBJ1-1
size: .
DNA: TGTGCCAGCAGTCCCCGAGGGCAGGGCTTTACTGAAGCTTTCTTT
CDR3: CASSPRGQGFTEAFF

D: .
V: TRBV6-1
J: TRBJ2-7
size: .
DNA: TGTGCCAGCAGTGAAGCTAGGGGGGGGCCTTACGAGCAGTACTTC
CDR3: CASSEARGGPYEQYF

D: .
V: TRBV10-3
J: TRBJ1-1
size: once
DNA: TGTGCCATCAATGAGATTATGAACACTGAAGCTTTCTTT
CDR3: CAINEIMNTEAFF

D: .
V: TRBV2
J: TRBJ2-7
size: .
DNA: TGTGCCAGCAGCCCCAGTCCCGCGTCGGGGTACGAGCAGTACTTC
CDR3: CASSPSPASGYEQYF

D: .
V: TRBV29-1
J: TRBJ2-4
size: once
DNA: TGCAGCGTCGCTGCGGAGCTAGCCAAAAACATCCAGTACTTC
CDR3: CSVAAELAKNIQYF

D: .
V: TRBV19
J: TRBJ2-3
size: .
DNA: TGTGCCAGTAGTAGGACGATAAGCACAGATACGCAGTATTTT
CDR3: CASSRTISTDTQYF

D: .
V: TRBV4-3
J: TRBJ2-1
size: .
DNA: TGCGCCAGCAGCCCGGGGGACAACAACAATGAGCAGTTCTTC
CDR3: CASSPGDNNNEQFF

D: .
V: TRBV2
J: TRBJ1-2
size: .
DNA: TGTGCCAGCAGCGCGGGACACCCTTTCTATGGCTACACCTTC
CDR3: CASSAGHPFYGYTF

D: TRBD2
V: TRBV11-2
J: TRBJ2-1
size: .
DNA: TGTGCCAGCAGCCATCGACTAGCGGGGATCTACAATGAGCAGTTCTTC
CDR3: CASSHRLAGIYNEQFF

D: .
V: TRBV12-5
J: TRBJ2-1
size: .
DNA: TGTGCTAGTGGGAGGGCAGGGGGGCCTTACAATGAGCAGTTCTTC
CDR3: CASGRAGGPYNEQFF

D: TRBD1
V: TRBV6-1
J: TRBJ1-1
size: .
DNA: TGTGCCAGCAGTGCCATGACAGGGACCACTGAAGCTTTCTTT
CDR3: CASSAMTGTTEAFF

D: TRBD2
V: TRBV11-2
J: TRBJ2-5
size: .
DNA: TGTGCCAGCAGCTTAGGAGCGGGAGTTGAGACCCAGTACTTC
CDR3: CASSLGAGVETQYF

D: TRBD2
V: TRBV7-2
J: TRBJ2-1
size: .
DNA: TGTGCCAGCAGCTTAAGAGCGACTAGCGGGAGTATGTCCTACAATGAGCAGTTCTTC
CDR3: CASSLRATSGSMSYNEQFF

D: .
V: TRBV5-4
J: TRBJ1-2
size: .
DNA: TGTGCCAGCAGCTTGGCGAGGGGGGAAACTAACTATGGCTACACCTTC
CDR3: CASSLARGETNYGYTF

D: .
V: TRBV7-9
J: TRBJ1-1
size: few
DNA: TGTGCCAGCAGCTTAGCGCAGGGGACTGAAGCTTTCTTT
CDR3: CASSLAQGTEAFF

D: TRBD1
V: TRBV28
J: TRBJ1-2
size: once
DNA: TGTGCCAGCAGTGAACCGGGACAGATCTATGGCTACACCTTC
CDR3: CASSEPGQIYGYTF

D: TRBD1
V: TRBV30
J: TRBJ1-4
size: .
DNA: TGTGCCTTTGACAGGGAGGTGAAAAAACTGTTTTTT
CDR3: CAFDREVKKLFF

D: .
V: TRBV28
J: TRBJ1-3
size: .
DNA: TGTGCCAGCAAACCCGGGGAAGCTGGAAACACCATATATTTT
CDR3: CASKPGEAGNTIYF

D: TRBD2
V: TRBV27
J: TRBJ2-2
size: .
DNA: TGTGCCAGCAGTTTATCCGCGGGAGGGCCATCCGGGGAGCTGTTTTTT
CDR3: CASSLSAGGPSGELFF

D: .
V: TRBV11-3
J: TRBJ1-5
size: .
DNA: TGTGCCAGCAGCTTAAAATATGGGGATCAGCCCCAGCATTTT
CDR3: CASSLKYGDQPQHF

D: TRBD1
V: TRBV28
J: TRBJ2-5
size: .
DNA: TGTGCCAGCAGTTTAGGTGGACAGGGTAAAGAGACCCAGTACTTC
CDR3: CASSLGGQGKETQYF

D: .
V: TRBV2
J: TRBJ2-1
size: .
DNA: TGTGCCAGCAGTGGGGACGGCCTCTCCTACAATGAGCAGTTCTTC
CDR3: CASSGDGLSYNEQFF

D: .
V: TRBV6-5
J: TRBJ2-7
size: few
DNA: TGTGCCAGCAGCCAGACAGGGAGGCGTCACGAGCAGTACTTC
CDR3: CASSQTGRRHEQYF

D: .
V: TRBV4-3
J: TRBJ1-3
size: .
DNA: TGCGCCAGCAGCCGACGAAACACCATATATTTT
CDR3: CASSRRNTIYF

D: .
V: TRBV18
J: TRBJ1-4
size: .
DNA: TGTGCCAGCTCACCGTGGCAGGGGGAAAAACTGTTTTTT
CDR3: CASSPWQGEKLFF

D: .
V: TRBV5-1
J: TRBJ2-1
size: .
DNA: TGCGCCAGCAGCTTGGATGACCACAATGAGCAGTTCTTC
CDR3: CASSLDDHNEQFF

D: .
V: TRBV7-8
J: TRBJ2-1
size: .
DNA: TGTGCCAGCAGCGGACGTCTTTCGCGGGGCTACAATGAGCAGTTCTTC
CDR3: CASSGRLSRGYNEQFF

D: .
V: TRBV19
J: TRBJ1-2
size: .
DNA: TGTGCCAGTAGCGAGGGGAATAACTATGGCTACACCTTC
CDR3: CASSEGNNYGYTF

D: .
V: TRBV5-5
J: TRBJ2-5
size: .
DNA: TGTGCCAGCACCGGGACAGAGACCCAGTACTTC
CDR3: CASTGTETQYF

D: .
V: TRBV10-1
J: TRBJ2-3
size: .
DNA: TGCGCCAGCAGTGATCCCAGGGCCCGGGATACGCAGTATTTT
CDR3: CASSDPRARDTQYF